This TCR beta chain derives from a study of T cells in Graves' hyperthyroidism and ophthalmopathy. Per germline, CDR1 SGHTA and CDR2 FQGNSA. V dropped 3 bases and J dropped 4; count of bases not matched to a gene: 3. CDR3 size: 14 residues. The source material, RNA transcripts, was used to amplify TCR beta CDR3 regions. Using the HTBI primer set, a first-round RT-PCR was run on the TCR CDR3. TCRdb called the multiplex PCR reads again in MiXCR, with one record for every CDR3 protein. The table has over 250,000 distinct CDR3 sequences, about 15% seen once. The TCR originated in a woman between 55 and 75 years old with Graves' ophthalmopathy. The genes are TRBV7-2 and TRBJ2-3, with 8 nucleotides matching TRBD2. The sequenced material came from blood. CDR3 in amino acids: CASSFFGGADTQYF. CDR3 DNA sequence: TGTGCCAGCAGCTTTTTCGGGGGGGCAGATACGCAGTATTTT.